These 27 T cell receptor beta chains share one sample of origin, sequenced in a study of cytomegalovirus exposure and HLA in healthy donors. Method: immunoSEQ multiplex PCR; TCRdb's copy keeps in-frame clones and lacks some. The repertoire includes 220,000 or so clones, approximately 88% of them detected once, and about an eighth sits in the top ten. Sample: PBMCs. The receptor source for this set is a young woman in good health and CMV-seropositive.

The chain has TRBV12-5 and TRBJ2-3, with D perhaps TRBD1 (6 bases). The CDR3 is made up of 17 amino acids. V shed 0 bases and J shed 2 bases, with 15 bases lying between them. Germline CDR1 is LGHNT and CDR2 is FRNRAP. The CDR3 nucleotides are TGTGCTAGTGGTTTGGTAACTGGACAGCGATTCACAGATACGCAGTATTTT. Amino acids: CASGLVTGQRFTDTQYF.

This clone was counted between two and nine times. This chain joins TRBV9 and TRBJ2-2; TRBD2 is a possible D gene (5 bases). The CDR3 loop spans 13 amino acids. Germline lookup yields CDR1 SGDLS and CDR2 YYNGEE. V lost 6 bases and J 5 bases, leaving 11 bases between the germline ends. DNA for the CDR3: TGTGCCAGCAAGGGCGGGTTGACCGGGGAGCTGTTTTTT. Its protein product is CASKGGLTGELFF.

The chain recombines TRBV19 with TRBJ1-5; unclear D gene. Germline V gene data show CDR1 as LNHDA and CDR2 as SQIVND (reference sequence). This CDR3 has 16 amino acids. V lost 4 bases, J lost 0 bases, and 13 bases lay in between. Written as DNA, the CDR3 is TGTGCCAGTAGTAGGAGAACAGACTTTAGCAATCAGCCCCAGCATTTT. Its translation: CASSRRTDFSNQPQHF.

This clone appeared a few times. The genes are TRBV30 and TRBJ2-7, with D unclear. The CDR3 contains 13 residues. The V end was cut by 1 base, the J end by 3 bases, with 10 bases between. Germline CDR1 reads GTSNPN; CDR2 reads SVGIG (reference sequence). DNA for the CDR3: TGTGCCTGGAGTGACGGCAGGTTCTACGAGCAGTACTTC. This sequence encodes CAWSDGRFYEQYF.

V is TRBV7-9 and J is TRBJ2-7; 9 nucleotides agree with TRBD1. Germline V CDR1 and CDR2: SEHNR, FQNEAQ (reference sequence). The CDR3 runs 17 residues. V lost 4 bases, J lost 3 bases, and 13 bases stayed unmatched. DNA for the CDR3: TGTGCCAGCAGCTCCGGACAGGGGAATCTAGTGGTCTACGAGCAGTACTTC. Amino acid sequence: CASSSGQGNLVVYEQYF. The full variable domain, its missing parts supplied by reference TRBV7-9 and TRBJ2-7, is DTGVSQNPRHKITKRGQNVTFRCDPISEHNRLYWYRQTLGQGPEFLTYFQNEAQLEKSRLLSDRFSAERPKGSFSTLEIQRTEQGDSAMYLCASSSGQGNLVVYEQYFGPGTRLTVT.

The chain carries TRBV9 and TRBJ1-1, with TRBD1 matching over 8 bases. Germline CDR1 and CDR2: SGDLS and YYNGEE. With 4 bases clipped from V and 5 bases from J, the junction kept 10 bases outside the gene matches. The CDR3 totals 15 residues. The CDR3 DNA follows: TGTGCCAGCAGCCCCCGGACAGGGCCTTGGACTGAAGCTTTCTTT. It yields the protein CASSPRTGPWTEAFF.

The CDR3 DNA reads as TGCGCCAGCAGCCAGACAGCGCTTTCAGATACGCAGTATTTT. This codes for CASSQTALSDTQYF. This chain uses TRBV4-3 with TRBJ2-3; D may be TRBD1 (5 bases). This CDR3 region has 14 residues. V shed 3 bases and J shed 4 bases, with 11 bases lying between them. CDR1 LGHNA and CDR2 YSLEER come from the germline V gene.

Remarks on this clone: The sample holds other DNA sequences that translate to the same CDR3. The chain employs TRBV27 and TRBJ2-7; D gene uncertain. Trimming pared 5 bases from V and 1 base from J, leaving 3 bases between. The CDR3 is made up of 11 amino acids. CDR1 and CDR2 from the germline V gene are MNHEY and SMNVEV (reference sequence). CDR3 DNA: TGTGCCAGCAGTACGTCCTACGAGCAGTACTTC. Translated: CASSTSYEQYF.

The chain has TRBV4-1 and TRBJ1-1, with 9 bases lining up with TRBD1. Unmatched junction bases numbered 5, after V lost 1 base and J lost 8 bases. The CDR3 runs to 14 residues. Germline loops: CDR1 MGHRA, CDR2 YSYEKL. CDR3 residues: CASSQAGTGTEAFF. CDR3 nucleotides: TGCGCCAGCAGCCAAGCCGGGACAGGGACAGAAGCTTTCTTT.

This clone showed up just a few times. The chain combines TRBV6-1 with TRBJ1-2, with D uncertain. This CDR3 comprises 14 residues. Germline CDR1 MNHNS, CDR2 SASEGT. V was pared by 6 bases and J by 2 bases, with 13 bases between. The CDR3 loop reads CASRYLTGNYGYTF. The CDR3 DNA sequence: TGTGCCAGCAGATACCTGACGGGAAACTATGGCTACACCTTC.

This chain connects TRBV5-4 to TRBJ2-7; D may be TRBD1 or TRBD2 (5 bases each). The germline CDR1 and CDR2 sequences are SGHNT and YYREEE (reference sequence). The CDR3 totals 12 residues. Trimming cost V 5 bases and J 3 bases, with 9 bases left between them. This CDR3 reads CASRGDGYEQYF. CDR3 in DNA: TGTGCCAGCAGGGGGGATGGCTACGAGCAGTACTTC.

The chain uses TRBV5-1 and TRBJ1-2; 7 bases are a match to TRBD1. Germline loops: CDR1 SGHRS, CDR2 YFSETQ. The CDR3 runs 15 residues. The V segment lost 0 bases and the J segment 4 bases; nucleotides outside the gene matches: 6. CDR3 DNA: TGCGCCAGCAGCTTGGACGGAGGGGGCGGCTATGGCTACACCTTC. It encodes CASSLDGGGGYGYTF.

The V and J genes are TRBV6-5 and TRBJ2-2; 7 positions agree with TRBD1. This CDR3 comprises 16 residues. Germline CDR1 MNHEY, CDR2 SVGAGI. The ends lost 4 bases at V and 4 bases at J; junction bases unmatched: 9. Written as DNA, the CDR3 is TGTGCCAGCAGTTTCGAGACAGGGTCGGGCACCGGGGAGCTGTTTTTT. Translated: CASSFETGSGTGELFF.

The CDR3 region has the DNA TGTGCCAGCAGTATCGGGACTTTCTACAATGAGCAGTTCTTC. Its protein is CASSIGTFYNEQFF. The V call is TRBV27, the J call TRBJ2-1, with D possibly TRBD2 on 6 matching bases. Trimming removed 5 bases at V and 3 bases at J, with 11 bases between. This CDR3 contains 14 residues. Germline loops: CDR1 MNHEY, CDR2 SMNVEV (reference sequence).

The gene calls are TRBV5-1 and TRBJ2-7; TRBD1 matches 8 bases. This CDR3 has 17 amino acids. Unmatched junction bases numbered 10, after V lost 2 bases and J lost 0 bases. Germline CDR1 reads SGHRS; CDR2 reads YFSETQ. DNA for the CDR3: TGCGCCAGCAGCTTCGGACAGGGCGAGCTGAGCTCCTACGAGCAGTACTTC. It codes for CASSFGQGELSSYEQYF.

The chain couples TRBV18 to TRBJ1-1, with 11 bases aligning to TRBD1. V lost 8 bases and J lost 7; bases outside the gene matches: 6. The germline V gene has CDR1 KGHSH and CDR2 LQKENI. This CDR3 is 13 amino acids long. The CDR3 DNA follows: TGTGCCAGCCCAGGGACAGGGGGTAATGAAGCTTTCTTT. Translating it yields CASPGTGGNEAFF.

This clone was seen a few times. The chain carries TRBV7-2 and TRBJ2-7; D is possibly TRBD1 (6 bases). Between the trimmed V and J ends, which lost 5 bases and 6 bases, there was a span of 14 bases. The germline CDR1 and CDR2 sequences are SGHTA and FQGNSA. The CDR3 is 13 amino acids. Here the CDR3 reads CASSANTGIEQYF. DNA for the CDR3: TGTGCCAGCAGCGCAAACACAGGGATCGAGCAGTACTTC.

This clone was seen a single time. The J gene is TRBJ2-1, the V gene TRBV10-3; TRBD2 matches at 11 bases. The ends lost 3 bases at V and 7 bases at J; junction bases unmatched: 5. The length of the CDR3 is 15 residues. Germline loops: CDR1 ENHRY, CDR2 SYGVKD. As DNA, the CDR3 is TGTGCCATCAGTGATTTTAGCGGGAGGGCTAATGAGCAGTTCTTC. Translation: CAISDFSGRANEQFF.

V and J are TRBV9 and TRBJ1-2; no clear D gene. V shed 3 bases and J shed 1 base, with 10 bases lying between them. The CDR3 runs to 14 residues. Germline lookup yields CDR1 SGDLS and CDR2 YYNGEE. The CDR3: CASSGIQSNYGYTF. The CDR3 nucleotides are TGTGCCAGCAGCGGAATCCAAAGTAACTATGGCTACACCTTC.

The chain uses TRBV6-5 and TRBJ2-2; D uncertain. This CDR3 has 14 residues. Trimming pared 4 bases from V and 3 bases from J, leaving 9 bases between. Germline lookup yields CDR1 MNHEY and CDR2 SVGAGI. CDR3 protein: CASSFTRYTGELFF. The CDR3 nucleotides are TGTGCCAGCAGTTTCACACGGTACACCGGGGAGCTGTTTTTT.

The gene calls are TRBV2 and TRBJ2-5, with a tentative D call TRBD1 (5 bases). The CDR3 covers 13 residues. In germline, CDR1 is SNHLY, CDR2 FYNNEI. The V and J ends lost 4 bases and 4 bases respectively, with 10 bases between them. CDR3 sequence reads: CASSGQLGETQYF. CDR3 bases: TGTGCCAGCAGTGGACAGTTAGGAGAGACCCAGTACTTC.

CDR3 DNA sequence: TGTGCCAGCAGCCCTAGGGGAGGGGATACGCAGTATTTT. This gives the protein CASSPRGGDTQYF. The V call is TRBV11-3, the J call TRBJ2-3; TRBD2 matches at 7 bases. Looked up from germline, CDR1 is SGHNT and CDR2 is YENEEA. CDR3 length: 13 amino acids. The trim removed 5 bases at V and 6 bases at J, leaving 5 bases unmatched.

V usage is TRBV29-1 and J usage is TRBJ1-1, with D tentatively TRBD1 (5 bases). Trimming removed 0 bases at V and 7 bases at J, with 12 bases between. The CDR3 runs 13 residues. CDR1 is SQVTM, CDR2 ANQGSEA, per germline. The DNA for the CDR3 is TGCAGCGTTGAAGATCGAGGGGCGGATGAAGCTTTCTTT. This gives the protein CSVEDRGADEAFF.

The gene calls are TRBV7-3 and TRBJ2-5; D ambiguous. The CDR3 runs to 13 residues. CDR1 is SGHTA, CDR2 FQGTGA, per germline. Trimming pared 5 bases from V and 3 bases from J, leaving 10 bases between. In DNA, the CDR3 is TGTGCCAGCAGCCAATCCCAAAAAGAGACCCAGTACTTC. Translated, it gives CASSQSQKETQYF.

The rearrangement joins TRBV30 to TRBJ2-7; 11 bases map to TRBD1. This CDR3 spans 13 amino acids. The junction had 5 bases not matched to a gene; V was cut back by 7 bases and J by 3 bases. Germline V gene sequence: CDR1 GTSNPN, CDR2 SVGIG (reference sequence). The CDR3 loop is CASGTGGNYEQYF. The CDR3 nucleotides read TGTGCCTCGGGGACAGGGGGTAACTACGAGCAGTACTTC.

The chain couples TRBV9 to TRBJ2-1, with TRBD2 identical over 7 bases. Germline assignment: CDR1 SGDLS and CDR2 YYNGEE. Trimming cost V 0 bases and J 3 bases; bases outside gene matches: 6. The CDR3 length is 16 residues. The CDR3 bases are TGTGCCAGCAGCGTAGTGGCGGGAGTTGGCTACAATGAGCAGTTCTTC. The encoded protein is CASSVVAGVGYNEQFF.

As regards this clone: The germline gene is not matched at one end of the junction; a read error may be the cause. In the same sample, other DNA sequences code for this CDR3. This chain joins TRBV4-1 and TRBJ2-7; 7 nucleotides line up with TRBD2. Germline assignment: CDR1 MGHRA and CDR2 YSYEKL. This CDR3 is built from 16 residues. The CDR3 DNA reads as TGCGCTAGCAGCCGGGGGGAGGGAGTAGGCTCCTACGAGCAGTACTTC. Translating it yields CASSRGEGVGSYEQYF.